The 22 T cell receptor beta chains presented below share a single source sample, sequenced in a study of blood T cell repertoires in COVID-19. Data came from immunoSEQ multiplex PCR; TCRdb stores just in-frame clones and leaves some out. This table has fewer than 200,000 clones, about 80% appearing once. Material: peripheral blood. These receptors came from an older man with active or convalescent COVID-19.

The chain links TRBV6-2 or TRBV6-3 to TRBJ2-2; 9 bases map to TRBD1. The CDR3 length is 15 residues. Germline V lookup: CDR1 MNHEY, CDR2 SVGEGT. V was pared by 6 bases and J by 7 bases, with 9 bases of the junction left unmatched. Here the CDR3 reads CASSQTGGVDGELFF. CDR3 DNA sequence: TGTGCCAGCAGCCAAACAGGGGGCGTTGACGGGGAGCTGTTTTTT.

This sequence joins TRBV2 and TRBJ2-1, with 13 bases fitting TRBD2. Per the germline V gene, CDR1 is SNHLY and CDR2 is FYNNEI. The CDR3 runs to 15 residues. Trimming took 3 bases from V and 8 from J; bases not matched to a gene: 4. CDR3 nucleotides: TGTGCCAGCAGTGACAGACTAGCGGGGGGCTATGAGCAGTTCTTC. Protein product: CASSDRLAGGYEQFF.

This sequence joins TRBV11-2 and TRBJ1-1; 8 positions agree with TRBD1. J gave up 1 base and V 3 bases, and 4 bases lay outside the gene matches. The CDR3 spans 15 residues. CDR1 SGHAT and CDR2 FQNNGV come from the germline V gene. The CDR3: CASSFRTGWNTEAFF. The CDR3 DNA reads TGTGCCAGCAGCTTCCGGACAGGGTGGAACACTGAAGCTTTCTTT.

This chain links TRBV6-5 with TRBJ1-3, with a tentative D call TRBD1 (6 bases). V was trimmed by 2 bases and J by 0 bases, leaving 8 bases between them. The CDR3 has 15 residues. Germline V gene data show CDR1 as MNHEY and CDR2 as SVGAGI. The CDR3 DNA reads TGTGCCAGCAGTTACGGGGACAACTCTGGAAACACCATATATTTT. Encoded protein: CASSYGDNSGNTIYF.

The chain is built from TRBV5-1 and TRBJ2-5, with D possibly being TRBD1 (6 bases). The CDR3 is 14 residues long. Per germline, CDR1 SGHRS and CDR2 YFSETQ. Trimming cost V 6 bases and J 2 bases, with 14 bases left between them. CDR3 loop: CASTVQGPQETQYF. The CDR3 DNA reads TGCGCCAGCACAGTACAGGGCCCACAAGAGACCCAGTACTTC.

This clone was counted once. The rearrangement links TRBV6-2 or TRBV6-3 to TRBJ1-1; 11 bases agree with TRBD1. Germline CDR1 reads MNHEY; CDR2 reads SVGEGT. The V and J ends lost 3 bases and 1 base, in that order; junction bases with no gene match: 13. CDR3 size: 19 residues. Here the CDR3 reads CASSYLGGTGGFKNTEAFF. The CDR3 DNA sequence: TGTGCCAGCAGTTATCTGGGAGGGACAGGGGGATTCAAGAACACTGAAGCTTTCTTT.

The V call is TRBV6-1, the J call TRBJ2-2; D possibly corresponds to TRBD2 (7 bases). Germline V CDR1 and CDR2: MNHNS, SASEGT. This CDR3 comprises 19 residues. V lost 4 bases and J lost 9, with 30 bases in between. As DNA, the CDR3 is TGTGCCAGCAGTGTAAGGGGGGGGAGCGGCGAGACTACGCCCAGGGAGCTGTTTTTT. Protein product: CASSVRGGSGETTPRELFF.

Comment on this clone: Other DNA sequences within the sample encode an identical CDR3. The chain is built from TRBV2 and TRBJ1-5; 7 bases line up with TRBD1. The CDR3 consists of 14 residues. Trimming removed 4 bases from V and 4 bases from J; junction bases left unmatched: 4. Germline V lookup: CDR1 SNHLY, CDR2 FYNNEI. The CDR3 coding sequence is TGTGCCAGCAGTGGGAACAGGGGAAATCAGCCCCAGCATTTT. Translation gives CASSGNRGNQPQHF.

Only one count was recorded for this clone. The J gene is TRBJ1-3, the V gene TRBV7-9, with 8 bases fitting TRBD1. CDR1 is SEHNR and CDR2 is FQNEAQ in the germline V gene (reference sequence). This CDR3 is built from 16 residues. With V trimmed by 5 bases and J by 2 bases, 8 bases remained unmatched. CDR3 region: CASSTGQATPGNTIYF. The CDR3 nucleotides are TGTGCCAGCAGCACGGGACAGGCTACTCCTGGAAACACCATATATTTT.

The rearrangement joins TRBV3-1 (or the pseudogene TRBV3-2) to TRBJ2-3; no definite D call. V lost 4 bases, J lost 2 bases, and 13 bases lay in between. Germline CDR1 LGHDT, CDR2 YNNKEL (reference sequence). The length of the CDR3 is 15 residues. The CDR3 DNA reads as TGTGCCAGCAGCCTAAGTGGTGAGGACACAGATACGCAGTATTTT. It codes for CASSLSGEDTDTQYF.

The chain recombines TRBV7-2 with TRBJ2-5; D may be TRBD1 (5 bases). The CDR3 runs to 15 residues. Trimming took off 4 bases at V and 4 bases at J, with 16 bases between the two ends. Per the germline V gene, CDR1 is SGHTA and CDR2 is FQGNSA. In DNA, the CDR3 is TGTGCCAGCAGCTCCCAGGGCGCGTACGGAGAGACCCAGTACTTC. Its protein product is CASSSQGAYGETQYF.

J is TRBJ1-1 and V is TRBV25-1; 9 bases match TRBD1. The germline V gene encodes CDR1 MGHDK and CDR2 SYGVNS. CDR3 length: 14 amino acids. After removal of 7 bases from V and 6 bases from J, the junction contained 9 bases not matched to a gene. The CDR3 nucleotides are TGTGCCAGCACCTCGGGACAGGGATTCGCTGAAGCTTTCTTT. It encodes CASTSGQGFAEAFF.

This sequence joins TRBV5-6 and TRBJ1-3; D is unclear. The CDR3 is 15 amino acids. The germline CDR1 and CDR2 sequences are SGHDT and YYEEEE. Between the trimmed V and J ends, which lost 0 bases and 0 bases, there was a span of 7 bases. CDR3 region: CASSLDQYSGNTIYF. The CDR3 region has the DNA TGTGCCAGCAGCTTGGATCAGTACTCTGGAAACACCATATATTTT. The complete variable domain, with remaining parts taken from reference TRBV5-6 and TRBJ1-3, reads DAGVTQSPTHLIKTRGQQVTLRCSPKSGHDTVSWYQQALGQGPQFIFQYYEEEERQRGNFPDRFSGHQFPNYSSELNVNALLLGDSALYLCASSLDQYSGNTIYFGEGSWLTVV.

This clone was seen only once. This chain links TRBV5-1 with TRBJ1-2; 7 bases are shared with TRBD1. Trimming at V came to 4 bases and at J to 8 bases, leaving 14 bases not matched to a gene. Looked up from germline, CDR1 is SGHRS and CDR2 is YFSETQ. The CDR3 extends over 15 amino acids. The CDR3 here is CASSTALDRVGGYTF. The DNA for the CDR3 is TGCGCCAGCAGCACCGCCTTAGACAGGGTAGGCGGCTACACCTTC.

The CDR3 sequence is CASSLMGLSDNEQFF. CDR3 DNA: TGCGCCAGCAGCTTAATGGGACTATCCGACAATGAGCAGTTCTTC. This rearrangement joins TRBV5-1 to TRBJ2-1; 7 bases fit TRBD2. The CDR3 has 15 amino acids. V was pared by 2 bases and J by 5 bases, with 7 bases of the junction left unmatched. CDR1 is SGHRS and CDR2 is YFSETQ in the germline V gene.

The J gene is TRBJ2-7, the V gene TRBV6-5; D is possibly TRBD1 (6 bases). Between the trimmed V and J ends, which lost 0 bases and 9 bases, there was a span of 18 bases. This CDR3 spans 15 amino acids. CDR1 MNHEY and CDR2 SVGAGI come from the germline V gene. CDR3 loop: CASSYSKGSLRGQYF. In DNA, the CDR3 is TGTGCCAGCAGTTACTCGAAGGGCAGCCTCAGGGGGCAGTACTTC.

This clone was picked up a small number of times. The chain uses TRBV9 and TRBJ2-3; TRBD2 matches 10 bases. Germline V CDR1 and CDR2: SGDLS, YYNGEE. Trimming at V came to 0 bases and at J to 1 base, leaving 11 bases not matched to a gene. CDR3 length: 19 amino acids. The CDR3: CASSVEVGSSGGGTDTQYF. The CDR3 DNA reads as TGTGCCAGCAGCGTAGAGGTGGGGTCTAGCGGGGGCGGCACAGATACGCAGTATTTT.

This clone is a singleton in its sample. This rearrangement joins TRBV10-1 to TRBJ1-1, with a tentative D call TRBD1 (5 bases). CDR1 and CDR2 (germline): WNHNN, SYGVQD (reference sequence). CDR3 length: 13 residues. V was pared by 6 bases and J by 3 bases, with 11 bases between. CDR3 loop: CASRGGGDTEAFF. The CDR3 coding sequence is TGCGCCAGCAGGGGAGGAGGGGACACTGAAGCTTTCTTT.

The chain links TRBV7-8 to TRBJ1-5, with 7 bases lining up with TRBD1. The CDR3 covers 13 residues. Trimming took 3 bases from V and 5 from J; bases not matched to a gene: 1. The germline CDR1 and CDR2 sequences are SGHVS and FQNEAQ. This CDR3 is CASSFTGDQPQHF. CDR3 coding DNA: TGTGCCAGCAGCTTTACAGGGGATCAGCCCCAGCATTTT.

CDR3 sequence (DNA): TGTGCCAGCAGCTTAGTCGGCAGGGGTCTGACTTCACCCCTCCACTTT. Translating it yields CASSLVGRGLTSPLHF. The gene calls are TRBV7-6 and TRBJ1-6, with D maybe TRBD1 (6 bases). The length of the CDR3 is 16 residues. The V end lost 1 base, the J end lost 9 bases, and 16 bases lay between the germline ends. Germline V gene lookup returns CDR1 SGHVS and CDR2 FNYEAQ.

This clone was observed once. J is TRBJ1-1 and V is TRBV6-2 or TRBV6-3; D is undetermined. Germline CDR1 reads MNHEY; CDR2 reads SVGEGT. V lost 4 bases and J lost 4, with 7 bases in between. This CDR3 has 12 amino acids. The DNA of the CDR3 is TGTGCCAGCAGTTCCTACCTCACTGAAGCTTTCTTT. Protein: CASSSYLTEAFF.

The chain couples TRBV5-6 to TRBJ1-4, with 10 bases identical to TRBD1. This CDR3 is built from 15 residues. After removal of 3 bases from V and 6 bases from J, the junction contained 5 bases not matched to a gene. Germline V CDR1 and CDR2: SGHDT, YYEEEE. The CDR3 is CASSSPGTGDEKLFF. In nucleotides, the CDR3 is TGTGCCAGCAGCTCCCCCGGGACAGGGGATGAAAAACTGTTTTTT.